A single sample is the source of the 20 T cell receptor beta chains below, sequenced in a study of tissue T cells after allogeneic stem cell transplantation. Repertoires were generated with immunoSEQ multiplex PCR, while TCRdb's copy carries only in-frame clones and drops some. The sample contains around 25,000 clones, roughly 89% of which appear only once. Sequenced here: blood, sampled before transplantation. All receptors come from a male donor aged 60 or older who later had graft-versus-host disease after an allogeneic stem cell transplant.

The rearrangement links TRBV20-1 to TRBJ2-1, with a possible D match to TRBD2 (6 bases). The CDR3 covers 16 residues. The V gene lost 3 bases and the J gene lost 0 bases, with 15 bases spanning the gap. Germline CDR1 reads DFQATT; CDR2 reads SNEGSKA (reference sequence). In DNA form, the CDR3 reads TGCAGTGCTAGTAGTAGTAGCGGTACCTCCTACAATGAGCAGTTCTTC. It is translated as CSASSSSGTSYNEQFF.

The chain is built from TRBV15 and TRBJ1-5; D call uncertain. The CDR3 is 18 residues long. Germline lookup yields CDR1 LNHNV and CDR2 YYDKDF (reference sequence). V dropped 1 base and J dropped 0 bases, with 16 bases sitting between them. CDR3 sequence: CATSRGFPQRYSNQPQHF. The CDR3 bases are TGTGCCACCAGCAGAGGATTTCCCCAGCGATATAGCAATCAGCCCCAGCATTTT.

The chain combines TRBV28 with TRBJ2-3; TRBD1 is a possible D gene (6 bases). The CDR3 totals 16 residues. Germline lookup yields CDR1 MDHEN and CDR2 SYDVKM. Trimming left V 7 bases short and J 0 bases short, with 17 bases between. The CDR3 spells CASNPSGQPSTDTQYF. The CDR3, as DNA: TGTGCCAGCAACCCTTCAGGACAGCCGAGCACAGATACGCAGTATTTT.

This clone has only a few counts. The chain uses TRBV7-6 and TRBJ2-2, with D maybe TRBD2 (6 bases). The CDR3 sequence is 15 residues long. CDR1 and CDR2 (germline): SGHVS, FNYEAQ. V was pared by 7 bases and J by 4 bases, with 16 bases between. CDR3 sequence (DNA): TGTGCCAGCATCCCTTTGGGGGGTCGCACCGGGGAGCTGTTTTTT. Amino acid sequence: CASIPLGGRTGELFF.

This clone has a single count. V and J are TRBV7-9 and TRBJ2-5, with 9 positions matching TRBD1. The CDR3 totals 14 residues. J gave up 4 bases and V 5 bases, and 5 bases lay outside the gene matches. Germline V gene lookup returns CDR1 SEHNR and CDR2 FQNEAQ (reference sequence). The DNA of the CDR3 is TGTGCCAGCAGCGTCACAGGGGGCGGAGAGACCCAGTACTTC. It codes for CASSVTGGGETQYF.

The rearrangement links TRBV19 to TRBJ2-1; TRBD1 matches 12 bases. CDR1 is LNHDA and CDR2 is SQIVND in the germline V gene (reference sequence). The CDR3 is 16 amino acids. V shed 6 bases, J shed 7 bases, and the junction held 10 bases outside the gene matches. Written as DNA, the CDR3 is TGTGCCAGTAGAGATCCGGGACAGGGGGCGCGGAATGAGCAGTTCTTC. It codes for CASRDPGQGARNEQFF.

The J gene is TRBJ2-1, the V gene TRBV9; 7 nucleotides match TRBD2. This CDR3 comprises 13 residues. J lost 4 bases, V lost 6 bases, and 4 bases had no gene match. Germline V gene data show CDR1 as SGDLS and CDR2 as YYNGEE. CDR3 DNA: TGTGCCAGCAATCCCGGGGGGTACAATGAGCAGTTCTTC. This codes for CASNPGGYNEQFF. The variable domain in full, with the rest retrieved from reference TRBV9 and TRBJ2-1, is DSGVTQTPKHLITATGQRVTLRCSPRSGDLSVYWYQQSLDQGLQFLIQYYNGEERAKGNILERFSAQQFPDLHSELNLSSLELGDSALYFCASNPGGYNEQFFGPGTRLTVL.

The table lists this clone with a few counts. The V call is TRBV27, the J call TRBJ2-7; 7 nucleotides match TRBD1. Per the germline V gene, CDR1 is MNHEY and CDR2 is SMNVEV (reference sequence). V lost 4 bases, J lost 4 bases, and 13 bases stayed unmatched. This CDR3 region has 16 residues. CDR3 sequence: CASSYPHQRQGYEQYF. The CDR3 coding sequence is TGTGCCAGCAGTTACCCACACCAACGACAGGGTTACGAGCAGTACTTC.

The chain carries TRBV7-8 and TRBJ1-4, with D hard to call. The germline gives CDR1 SGHVS, CDR2 FQNEAQ. The CDR3 is 14 residues long. V lost 2 bases to trimming and J lost 6 bases, with 10 bases between them. This chain's CDR3 is CASSLNTPDEKLFF. CDR3 DNA: TGTGCCAGCAGCTTAAACACACCCGATGAAAAACTGTTTTTT.

This chain joins TRBV5-4 and TRBJ2-5, with 7 bases that match TRBD1. The germline V gene has CDR1 SGHNT and CDR2 YYREEE (reference sequence). V shed 3 bases, J shed 4 bases, and the junction held 9 bases outside the gene matches. The CDR3 runs 15 residues. CDR3 in amino acids: CASSSTGRIRETQYF. Here the CDR3 DNA reads TGTGCCAGCAGCTCGACAGGGCGGATTAGAGAGACCCAGTACTTC.

The J gene is TRBJ2-5, the V gene TRBV14; D might be TRBD1 (5 bases). V shed 4 bases and J shed 4 bases, with 10 bases lying between them. There are 13 residues in the CDR3. Looked up from germline, CDR1 is SGHDN and CDR2 is FVKESK. The CDR3 protein is CASSLDSLETQYF. The DNA for the CDR3 is TGTGCCAGCAGCCTTGACAGCCTAGAGACCCAGTACTTC. Complete variable domain (other parts from reference TRBV14 and TRBJ2-5): EAGVTQFPSHSVIEKGQTVTLRCDPISGHDNLYWYRRVMGKEIKFLLHFVKESKQDESGMPNNRFLAERTGGTYSTLKVQPAELEDSGVYFCASSLDSLETQYFGPGTRLLVL.

The chain employs TRBV6-1 and TRBJ2-1; no clear D. The V gene's germline CDR1 is MNHNS and CDR2 SASEGT. V was clipped by 4 bases and J by 10 bases, with 8 bases between them. CDR3 size: 11 residues. CDR3 sequence reads: CASSGAAEQFF. In DNA, the CDR3 is TGTGCCAGCAGTGGAGCAGCGGAGCAGTTCTTC.

The chain uses TRBV30 and TRBJ1-4; D remains ambiguous. Trimming stripped 4 bases from V and 8 bases from J, with 17 bases between. Germline V gives CDR1 GTSNPN, CDR2 SVGIG (reference sequence). This CDR3 has 14 amino acids. The CDR3 coding sequence is TGTGCCTGGACCACCCCCGGGGTTCGGGAAAAACTGTTTTTT. Translated, it gives CAWTTPGVREKLFF.

The chain carries TRBV6-5 and TRBJ2-3; the D call may be TRBD1 or TRBD2 (5 bases each). Per the germline V gene, CDR1 is MNHEY and CDR2 is SVGAGI. Trimming took off 7 bases at V and 3 bases at J, with 11 bases between the two ends. The CDR3 contains 13 residues. The CDR3 nucleotides are TGTGCCAGCACCAGGGACGGAACAGATACGCAGTATTTT. Residues: CASTRDGTDTQYF.

This clone was seen once. The chain carries TRBV9 and TRBJ2-3; 11 nucleotides match TRBD2. There are 16 residues in the CDR3. The trim removed 2 bases at V and 4 bases at J, leaving 6 bases unmatched. The V gene's germline CDR1 is SGDLS and CDR2 YYNGEE. The CDR3 DNA sequence: TGTGCCAGCAGCGTTAGCGGGAGGGAGTGGGCAGATACGCAGTATTTT. This codes for CASSVSGREWADTQYF.

This chain uses TRBV20-1 with TRBJ2-7, with TRBD2 matching over 7 bases. The trim removed 3 bases at V and 4 bases at J, leaving 9 bases unmatched. Germline CDR1 is DFQATT and CDR2 is SNEGSKA (reference sequence). The CDR3 is 14 amino acids. This CDR3 is CSASTGTGGYEQYF. The CDR3 DNA follows: TGCAGTGCTAGTACCGGGACGGGGGGATACGAGCAGTACTTC.

The rearrangement links TRBV5-5 to TRBJ2-5, with TRBD2 matching 13 bases. After removal of 2 bases from V and 2 bases from J, the junction contained 6 bases not matched to a gene. Germline lookup yields CDR1 SGHKS and CDR2 YYEKEE (reference sequence). This CDR3 region has 17 residues. The CDR3 sequence: CASSFQPGLAGQETQYF. CDR3 sequence (DNA): TGTGCCAGCAGCTTCCAACCGGGACTAGCGGGGCAAGAGACCCAGTACTTC. The complete variable domain, with remaining parts taken from reference TRBV5-5 and TRBJ2-5, reads DAGVTQSPTHLIKTRGQQVTLRCSPISGHKSVSWYQQVLGQGPQFIFQYYEKEERGRGNFPDRFSARQFPNYSSELNVNALLLGDSALYLCASSFQPGLAGQETQYFGPGTRLLVL.

The chain is built from TRBV3-1 (or the pseudogene TRBV3-2) and TRBJ2-1, with D maybe TRBD2 (5 bases). Germline V gene sequence: CDR1 LGHDT, CDR2 YNNKEL (reference sequence). The ends were cut back, 1 base at V and 4 bases at J, with 11 bases in the middle. The CDR3 has 15 amino acids. For the CDR3, the DNA is TGTGCCAGCAGCCAAGGAGGGTTCGAGTACAATGAGCAGTTCTTC. It is translated as CASSQGGFEYNEQFF.

The V call is TRBV12-3 or TRBV12-4, the J call TRBJ2-1; 8 nucleotides align to TRBD1. This CDR3 has 13 amino acids. The trim removed 6 bases at V and 6 bases at J, leaving 4 bases unmatched. CDR3 sequence reads: CASRDTGGNEQFF. The CDR3 DNA follows: TGTGCCAGCAGGGACACAGGGGGCAATGAGCAGTTCTTC.

This clone has a single count. The rearrangement joins TRBV7-3 to TRBJ2-6; unclear D gene. Germline V gene lookup returns CDR1 SGHTA and CDR2 FQGTGA. The CDR3 is 15 amino acids. V lost 5 bases, J lost 1 base, and 9 bases lay in between. The chain's CDR3 is CASSPGPSGANVLTF. The CDR3 DNA is TGTGCCAGCAGCCCAGGACCTTCTGGGGCCAACGTCCTGACTTTC.